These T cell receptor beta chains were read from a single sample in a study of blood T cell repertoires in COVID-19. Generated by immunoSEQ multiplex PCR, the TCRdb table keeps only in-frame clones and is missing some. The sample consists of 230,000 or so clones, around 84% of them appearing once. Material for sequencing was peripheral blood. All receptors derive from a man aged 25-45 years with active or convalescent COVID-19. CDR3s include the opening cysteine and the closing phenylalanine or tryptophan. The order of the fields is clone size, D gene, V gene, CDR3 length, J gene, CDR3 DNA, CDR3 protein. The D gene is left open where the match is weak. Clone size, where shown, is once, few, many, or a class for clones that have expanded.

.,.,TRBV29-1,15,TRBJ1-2,TGCAGCGTTGAAGACCCAGGCAGGGCGGGGGGTGGCTACACCTTC,CSVEDPGRAGGGYTF
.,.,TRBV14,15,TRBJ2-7,TGTGCCAGCAGCCGAACAGGGGACTTAACCTACGAGCAGTACTTC,CASSRTGDLTYEQYF
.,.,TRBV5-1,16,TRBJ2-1,TGCGCCAGCAGCTTGCCGGGAGCAGGGACCTACAATGAGCAGTTCTTC,CASSLPGAGTYNEQFF
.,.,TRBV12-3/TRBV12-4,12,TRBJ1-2,TGTGCCAGCAGTTTGCTGCCGTGGCTCTACACCTTC,CASSLLPWLYTF
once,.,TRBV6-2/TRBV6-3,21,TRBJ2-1,TGTGCCAGCAGTTATCCGACAGGGCGGGAGGCCCTCCACGGGACCTACAATGAGCAGTTCTTC,CASSYPTGREALHGTYNEQFF
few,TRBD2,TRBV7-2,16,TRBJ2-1,TGTGCCAGCAGCACCATATGGACTAGTCTAGGCAATGAGCAGTTCTTC,CASSTIWTSLGNEQFF
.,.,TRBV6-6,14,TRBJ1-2,TGTGCCACCGCGCCCACAGGGTTCAACTATGGCTACACCTTC,CATAPTGFNYGYTF
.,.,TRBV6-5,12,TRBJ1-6,TGTGCCAGCACTTCCTATAATTCACCCCTCCACTTT,CASTSYNSPLHF
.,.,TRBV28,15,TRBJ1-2,TGTGCCAGCAGTACCCGGACAGCAGCTAACTATGGCTACACCTTC,CASSTRTAANYGYTF
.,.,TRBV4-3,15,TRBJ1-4,TGCGCCAGCAGCCAAGAAGGACTAGGAGGTGAAAAACTGTTTTTT,CASSQEGLGGEKLFF
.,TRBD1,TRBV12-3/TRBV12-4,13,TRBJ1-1,TGTGCCAGCAGCCGAAACCGACAGGGAAGGGCTTTCTTT,CASSRNRQGRAFF
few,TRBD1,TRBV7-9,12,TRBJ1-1,TGTGCCAGCAGCTTAAGTAACAGGGGAGCTTTCTTT,CASSLSNRGAFF
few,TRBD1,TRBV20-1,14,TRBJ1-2,TGCAGTGCTAGTAAAACAGGGGCGAACTATGGCTACACCTTC,CSASKTGANYGYTF
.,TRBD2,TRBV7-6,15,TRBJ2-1,TGTGCCAGCAGCCCGCACCGACTAGCGGGGAATGAGCAGTTCTTC,CASSPHRLAGNEQFF
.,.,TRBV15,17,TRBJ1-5,TGTGCCACCAGCAGACCCTGGGGGGGGTCCTTAAATCAGCCCCAGCATTTT,CATSRPWGGSLNQPQHF
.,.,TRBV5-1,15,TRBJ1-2,TGCGCCAGCAGCTCCCAGACAGGTCGCCGGGATGGCTACACCTTC,CASSSQTGRRDGYTF
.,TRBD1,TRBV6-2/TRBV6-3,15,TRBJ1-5,TGTGCCAGCAGCCCTACCCGACAGGGGCCTCAGCCCCAGCATTTT,CASSPTRQGPQPQHF
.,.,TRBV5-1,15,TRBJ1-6,TGCGCCAGCAGCCCCACTAGGGGGTACAATTCACCCCTCCACTTT,CASSPTRGYNSPLHF
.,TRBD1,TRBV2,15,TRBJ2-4,TGTGCCAGCAGTTCCGGACAGGGGGTAGGAAACATTCAGTACTTC,CASSSGQGVGNIQYF
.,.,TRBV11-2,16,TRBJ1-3,TGTGCCAGCAGCCTCCAGGACAGAGCCTCTGGAAACACCATATATTTT,CASSLQDRASGNTIYF
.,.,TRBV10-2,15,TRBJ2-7,TGCGCCAGCAGGGATTTAGCCGAAGTTATTGGCGAGCAGTACTTC,CASRDLAEVIGEQYF
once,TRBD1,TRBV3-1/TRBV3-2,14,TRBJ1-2,TGTGCCAGCAGTCCGAGGACAGGGCCCTATGGCTACACCTTC,CASSPRTGPYGYTF
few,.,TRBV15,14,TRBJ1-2,TGTGCCACCAGCAGAGCACGGGGGGTAGGTGGCTACACCTTC,CATSRARGVGGYTF
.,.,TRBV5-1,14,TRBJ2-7,TGCGCCAGCAGCTTGGACAACAGCAACGACGAGCAGTACTTC,CASSLDNSNDEQYF
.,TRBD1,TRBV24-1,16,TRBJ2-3,TGTGCCACCAGTGATTACAGGGGCACTAGCACAGATACGCAGTATTTT,CATSDYRGTSTDTQYF
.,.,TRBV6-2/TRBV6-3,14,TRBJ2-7,TGTGCCAGCAGTTACAGTCCCAGGGGATCCGAGCAGTACTTC,CASSYSPRGSEQYF
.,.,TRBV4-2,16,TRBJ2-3,TGTGCCAGCAGCCAGGAGACGGGGGGCCACGCAGATACGCAGTATTTT,CASSQETGGHADTQYF
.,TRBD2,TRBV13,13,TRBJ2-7,TGTGCCAGCAGCTCGGGGGGGTCCTACGAGCAGTACTTC,CASSSGGSYEQYF
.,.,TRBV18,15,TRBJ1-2,TGTGCCAGCTCACCTGAACAGGTCTTCAACTATGGCTACACCTTC,CASSPEQVFNYGYTF
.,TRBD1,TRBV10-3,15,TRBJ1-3,TGTGCCGGTGGGACAGGCAGTAAGGCTGGAAACACCATATATTTT,CAGGTGSKAGNTIYF
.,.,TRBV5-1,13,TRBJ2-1,TGCGCCAGCAGCTTGGGGGGTGGAGGTGAGCAGTTCTTC,CASSLGGGGEQFF
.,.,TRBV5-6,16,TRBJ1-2,TGTGCCAGCAGCTGGTGGGGAGGTCGGGGTGATGATGGCTACACCTTC,CASSWWGGRGDDGYTF
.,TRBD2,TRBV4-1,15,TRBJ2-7,TGCGCCAGCAGCCAAGGTACGGGAGGGAGGTACGAGCAGTACTTC,CASSQGTGGRYEQYF
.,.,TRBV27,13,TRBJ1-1,TGTGCCAGCAGTCCCAAAAACAGGGTACAAGCTTTCTTT,CASSPKNRVQAFF
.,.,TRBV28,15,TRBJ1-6,TGTGCCAGCAGTCCTCCACAGGGTAATAATTCACCCCTCCACTTT,CASSPPQGNNSPLHF
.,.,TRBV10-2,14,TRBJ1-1,TGCGCCAGCAGTGTTAAGGGGATGGACACTGAAGCTTTCTTT,CASSVKGMDTEAFF
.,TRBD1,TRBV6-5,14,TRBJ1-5,TGTGCCAGCAGGGACAGGGATCCGGTCCAGCCCCAGCATTTT,CASRDRDPVQPQHF
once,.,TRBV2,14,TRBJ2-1,TGTGCCAGCAGTGAAGGGCAGGGGCCATCACAACAGTTCTTC,CASSEGQGPSQQFF
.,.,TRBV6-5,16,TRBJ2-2,TGTGCCAGCAGTTACGAGGGCGGGATACCCACCGGGGAGCTGTTTTTT,CASSYEGGIPTGELFF
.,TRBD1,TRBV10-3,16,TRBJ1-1,TGTGCCATCAGTGAGTGGGGGGGACAGGGGAACACTGAAGCTTTCTTT,CAISEWGGQGNTEAFF
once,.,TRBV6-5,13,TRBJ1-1,TGTGCCAGCACCCCGCCCGGAGTCCCCGAAGCTTTCTTT,CASTPPGVPEAFF
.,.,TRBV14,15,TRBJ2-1,TGTGCCAGCAGCCCCGTTCCCAGCTCCTACAATGAGCAGTTCTTC,CASSPVPSSYNEQFF
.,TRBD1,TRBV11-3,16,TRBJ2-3,TGTGCCAGCAGCTTACAGGGGGCGGGATACACAGATACGCAGTATTTT,CASSLQGAGYTDTQYF
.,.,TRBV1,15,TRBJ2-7,TGCACCAGCAGCCAGAGCCTAGCTCTAAACTACGAGCAGTACTTC,CTSSQSLALNYEQYF
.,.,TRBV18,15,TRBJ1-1,TGTGCCAGCTCACCACCTCAGAGGCGGGCCACTGAAGCTTTCTTT,CASSPPQRRATEAFF
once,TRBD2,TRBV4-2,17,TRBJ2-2,TGTGCCAGCAGCCAAGAGGCTAGCGGGGGGAAAGCCGGGGAGCTGTTTTTT,CASSQEASGGKAGELFF